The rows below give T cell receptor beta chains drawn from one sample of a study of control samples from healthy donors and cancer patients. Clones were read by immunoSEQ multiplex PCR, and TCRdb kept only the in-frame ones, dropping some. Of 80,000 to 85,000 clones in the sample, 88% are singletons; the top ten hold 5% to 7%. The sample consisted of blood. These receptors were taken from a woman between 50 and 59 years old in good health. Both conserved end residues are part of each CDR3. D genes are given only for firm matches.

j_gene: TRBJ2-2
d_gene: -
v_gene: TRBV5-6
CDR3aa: CASSLVWSGELFF
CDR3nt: TGTGCCAGCAGCTTGGTTTGGTCCGGGGAGCTGTTTTTT

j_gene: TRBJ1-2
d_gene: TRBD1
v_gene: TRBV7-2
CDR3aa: CASSLDRGLGYTF
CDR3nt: TGTGCCAGCAGCTTGGACAGGGGGCTAGGCTACACCTTC

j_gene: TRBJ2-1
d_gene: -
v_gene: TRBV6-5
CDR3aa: CASSTSGNEQFF
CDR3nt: TGTGCCAGCAGTACCAGCGGGAATGAGCAGTTCTTC

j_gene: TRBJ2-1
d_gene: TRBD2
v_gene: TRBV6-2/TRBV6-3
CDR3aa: CASSYLPAGGLNEQFF
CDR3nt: TGTGCCAGCAGTTACTTACCCGCGGGGGGCCTCAATGAGCAGTTCTTC

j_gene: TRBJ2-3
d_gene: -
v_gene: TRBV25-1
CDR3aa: CASSESGSGTDTQYF
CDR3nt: TGTGCCAGCAGTGAATCAGGGTCGGGGACAGATACGCAGTATTTT

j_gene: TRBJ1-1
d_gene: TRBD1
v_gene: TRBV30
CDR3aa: CAWSESGTGNTEAFF
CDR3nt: TGTGCCTGGAGTGAATCCGGGACAGGGAACACTGAAGCTTTCTTT

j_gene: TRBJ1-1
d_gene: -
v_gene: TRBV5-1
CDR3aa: CASSLVRGGLGTEAFF
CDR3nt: TGCGCCAGCAGCTTGGTTCGTGGGGGGCTGGGCACTGAAGCTTTCTTT

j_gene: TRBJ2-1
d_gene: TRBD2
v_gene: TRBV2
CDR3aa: CASSPRRGGSYNEQFF
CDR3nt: TGTGCCAGCAGTCCAAGGCGGGGGGGCTCCTACAATGAGCAGTTCTTC

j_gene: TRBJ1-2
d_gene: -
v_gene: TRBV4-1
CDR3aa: CASSGPYYGYTF
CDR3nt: TGCGCCAGCAGCGGACCCTACTATGGCTACACCTTC

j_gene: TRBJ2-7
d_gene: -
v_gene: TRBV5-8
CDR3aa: CANSLRSGDEQYF
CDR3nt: TGTGCCAACAGCCTTCGGTCGGGGGACGAGCAGTACTTC

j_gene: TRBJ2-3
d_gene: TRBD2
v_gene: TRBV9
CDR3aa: CASSPIPGLSTQYF
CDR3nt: TGTGCCAGCAGCCCGATTCCGGGACTAAGTACGCAGTATTTT